This T cell receptor (beta chain) emerged from a study of T cells after yellow fever vaccination. Study-level background: It was SMART-Seq v4 Ultra Low Input that prepared the fractions with low cell numbers.

This clonotype came up a few times. The germline gives CDR1 LGHNA, CDR2 YSLEER. With 0 bases removed from V and 2 bases from J, the gap between germline ends came to 16 bases. CDR3 size: 17 residues. MiXCR, applied by TCRdb to the 5' RACE reads, yields one record per CDR3 protein. This sample has 250,000 to 400,000 distinct CDR3 sequences, with over 3.5% found just once. The clonotype originates from a man aged 18 to 35 who received the YFV17D yellow fever vaccine. The genes are TRBV4-3 and TRBJ2-5, with D possibly TRBD2 on 7 matching bases. The starting material was PBMCs, obtained 5 days after the yellow fever booster vaccination. CDR3 sequence (DNA): TGCGCCAGCAGCCAAGATCACCGGGGGGCCGGACAAGAGACCCAGTACTTC. It codes for CASSQDHRGAGQETQYF.